The T cell receptor beta chain described here comes from a study of technical replicates of blood from a handful of donors. Germline CDR1 reads SGHNT; CDR2 reads YYREEE (reference sequence). Trimming took 3 bases from V and 0 from J, leaving 12 bases between them. This CDR3 spans 15 amino acids. TCRdb's copy holds only in-frame clones and misses some; the assay was immunoSEQ multiplex PCR. The sample contains around 63,000 clones, about 92% of which appear only once. The source material was PBMCs. The chain joins TRBV5-4 to TRBJ1-1; possibly TRBD1 for D (6 bases). This receptor was identified in a human donor in good health. Some clones in this sample may be carry-over from other donors' samples. Here the CDR3 reads CASSWGRGVNTEAFF. CDR3 bases: TGTGCCAGCAGCTGGGGGCGAGGAGTGAACACTGAAGCTTTCTTT.